One sample yielded the 20 T cell receptor beta chains listed below, sequenced in a study of cytomegalovirus exposure and HLA in healthy donors. Vbeta (60) and Jbeta (13) primers were used in the PCR. TCRdb's copy holds only in-frame clones and misses some; the assay was immunoSEQ multiplex PCR. The sample comprises about 160,000 clones, 70% to 80% of which are singletons, and approximately 1.3% rests with the top ten. Sequencing was done on a sample of PBMCs. The receptors originated from a man aged 30-40 years in good health and CMV-seronegative.

V gene TRBV7-9 combines with J gene TRBJ2-7, with 8 bases matching TRBD2. CDR3 length equals 15 residues. Germline CDR1 SEHNR, CDR2 FQNEAQ (reference sequence). With 2 bases clipped from V and 0 bases from J, the junction kept 3 bases outside the gene matches. CDR3 region: CASSLTSGTSYEQYF. As DNA, the CDR3 is TGTGCCAGCAGCTTAACTAGCGGCACCTCCTACGAGCAGTACTTC.

The rearrangement uses TRBV19 and TRBJ2-2; 9 bases map to TRBD2. V lost 3 bases and J lost 1; bases outside the gene matches: 3. This CDR3 has 16 residues. The V gene's germline CDR1 is LNHDA and CDR2 SQIVND (reference sequence). The CDR3 sequence is CASSIRLAVNTGELFF. The CDR3 DNA sequence: TGTGCCAGTAGTATTAGACTAGCGGTGAACACCGGGGAGCTGTTTTTT.

The CDR3 loop reads CASSDEGASYNEQFF. The DNA of the CDR3 is TGTGCCAGCAGTGACGAAGGGGCTTCGTACAATGAGCAGTTCTTC. V usage is TRBV6-4 and J usage is TRBJ2-1, with a weak D call TRBD1 (5 bases). V gave up 2 bases and J gave up 4 bases, with 12 bases separating them. The CDR3 has 15 amino acids. CDR1 and CDR2 from the germline V gene are MRHNA and SNTAGT.

V gene TRBV6-1 combines with J gene TRBJ2-7, with D unresolved. CDR1 is MNHNS, CDR2 SASEGT, per germline. The CDR3 contains 15 residues. V gave up 2 bases and J gave up 2 bases, with 13 bases separating them. The CDR3 DNA follows: TGTGCCAGCAGTGAACACAGTGTATGGCCCTACGAGCAGTACTTC. Encoded protein: CASSEHSVWPYEQYF.

V usage is TRBV28 and J usage is TRBJ2-3; 7 bases line up with TRBD2. CDR1 is MDHEN and CDR2 is SYDVKM in the germline V gene. This CDR3 has 15 amino acids. V shed 5 bases and J 0 bases; nucleotides not matched to a gene: 5. CDR3 DNA sequence: TGTGCCAGCAGTCCGGGACTACACAGCACAGATACGCAGTATTTT. Protein: CASSPGLHSTDTQYF.

This clone was seen a handful of times. Distinct nucleotide sequences in the sample also encode this CDR3. This sequence joins TRBV5-1 and TRBJ2-5; D unresolved. CDR3 length equals 11 residues. V was cut by 2 bases and J by 3 bases, with 2 bases left in between. Germline V lookup: CDR1 SGHRS, CDR2 YFSETQ. The CDR3 DNA follows: TGCGCCAGCAGCTTCGAAGAGACCCAGTACTTC. It translates to CASSFEETQYF. Using reference TRBV5-1 and TRBJ2-5 for the parts outside the CDR3, the full variable domain is KAGVTQTPRYLIKTRGQQVTLSCSPISGHRSVSWYQQTPGQGLQFLFEYFSETQRNKGNFPGRFSGRQFSNSRSEMNVSTLELGDSALYLCASSFEETQYFGPGTRLLVL.

This clone has only a few counts. This chain connects TRBV4-3 to TRBJ2-7; 7 nucleotides match TRBD1. Germline values: CDR1 LGHNA, CDR2 YSLEER. The CDR3 consists of 14 residues. The trim removed 4 bases at V and 0 bases at J, leaving 3 bases unmatched. The CDR3 protein is CASSRRDSSYEQYF. The CDR3 nucleotides are TGCGCCAGCAGCCGCAGGGACAGCTCCTACGAGCAGTACTTC.

The chain joins TRBV5-4 to TRBJ2-7, with TRBD1 matching over 8 bases. This CDR3 is 14 amino acids long. The germline gives CDR1 SGHNT, CDR2 YYREEE (reference sequence). The J segment lost 7 bases and the V segment lost 0 bases, leaving 6 bases of the junction unmatched. The CDR3 DNA is TGTGCCAGCAGCTTGGTGGACAGGGCTGGAGAGCAGTACTTC. This gives the protein CASSLVDRAGEQYF.

The J gene is TRBJ2-2, the V gene TRBV29-1; the match to TRBD2 covers 10 bases. CDR1 SQVTM and CDR2 ANQGSEA come from the germline V gene. CDR3 length: 15 amino acids. Losses at the gene ends were 7 bases for V and 7 bases for J; bases not matched to a gene: 12. The CDR3 sequence: CSGEASGSPVGELFF. The DNA for the CDR3 is TGCAGCGGAGAAGCTAGCGGGAGTCCTGTCGGGGAGCTGTTTTTT.

This clone is a singleton in its sample. The chain carries TRBV5-4 and TRBJ2-4; TRBD1 matches at 7 bases. This CDR3 contains 13 residues. Germline lookup yields CDR1 SGHNT and CDR2 YYREEE (reference sequence). V was clipped by 4 bases and J by 6 bases; unmatched bases: 4. The CDR3 bases are TGTGCCAGCAGCCCGGGACAGTCAAACATTCAGTACTTC. This encodes CASSPGQSNIQYF. The full variable domain, its missing parts supplied by reference TRBV5-4 and TRBJ2-4, is ETGVTQSPTHLIKTRGQQVTLRCSSQSGHNTVSWYQQALGQGPQFIFQYYREEENGRGNFPPRFSGLQFPNYSSELNVNALELDDSALYLCASSPGQSNIQYFGAGTRLSVL.

V gene TRBV7-9 combines with J gene TRBJ1-4; tentative D call: TRBD1 (6 bases). The length of the CDR3 is 15 residues. Germline V gene lookup returns CDR1 SEHNR and CDR2 FQNEAQ (reference sequence). V was pared by 6 bases and J by 8 bases, with 19 bases between. The CDR3 loop is CASSSRQVEGEKLFF. CDR3 DNA: TGTGCCAGCAGTTCGCGACAGGTCGAAGGAGAAAAACTGTTTTTT. The whole variable domain, filled in from reference TRBV7-9 and TRBJ1-4, reads DTGVSQNPRHKITKRGQNVTFRCDPISEHNRLYWYRQTLGQGPEFLTYFQNEAQLEKSRLLSDRFSAERPKGSFSTLEIQRTEQGDSAMYLCASSSRQVEGEKLFFGSGTQLSVL.

The chain recombines TRBV9 with TRBJ2-3; D is perhaps TRBD1 (5 bases). V was cut by 4 bases and J by 0 bases, with 9 bases left in between. The CDR3 has 14 residues. Germline CDR1 reads SGDLS; CDR2 reads YYNGEE. The CDR3 DNA reads TGTGCCAGCAGCTTTAGACAGAGCACAGATACGCAGTATTTT. Translation gives CASSFRQSTDTQYF. The variable domain in full, completed from reference TRBV9 and TRBJ2-3, reads DSGVTQTPKHLITATGQRVTLRCSPRSGDLSVYWYQQSLDQGLQFLIQYYNGEERAKGNILERFSAQQFPDLHSELNLSSLELGDSALYFCASSFRQSTDTQYFGPGTRLTVL.

The chain links TRBV7-9 to TRBJ2-7, with 8 bases matching TRBD1. The CDR3 is made up of 12 amino acids. From germline, CDR1 is SEHNR and CDR2 FQNEAQ (reference sequence). Trimming removed 8 bases from V and 2 bases from J; junction bases left unmatched: 2. This CDR3 is CASAGGTYEQYF. The CDR3 DNA sequence: TGTGCCAGCGCAGGGGGCACCTACGAGCAGTACTTC.

The chain joins TRBV9 to TRBJ2-1; D is perhaps TRBD2 (5 bases). The germline V gene has CDR1 SGDLS and CDR2 YYNGEE. The CDR3 extends over 14 amino acids. V was shortened by 3 bases and J by 9 bases, with 16 bases between the two germline ends. The CDR3 region has the DNA TGTGCCAGCAGCGCAACGTCTCCCCGGGGTGAGCAGTTCTTC. Amino acids: CASSATSPRGEQFF.

V is TRBV5-5 and J is TRBJ1-4; TRBD1 might be the D (6 bases). This CDR3 comprises 16 residues. The germline V gene encodes CDR1 SGHKS and CDR2 YYEKEE (reference sequence). Trimming stripped 3 bases from V and 7 bases from J, with 19 bases between. This chain's CDR3 is CASSSQAGGPVEKLFF. Written as DNA, the CDR3 is TGTGCCAGCAGCTCCCAAGCCGGGGGGCCGGTTGAAAAACTGTTTTTT. Complete variable domain (other parts from reference TRBV5-5 and TRBJ1-4): DAGVTQSPTHLIKTRGQQVTLRCSPISGHKSVSWYQQVLGQGPQFIFQYYEKEERGRGNFPDRFSARQFPNYSSELNVNALLLGDSALYLCASSSQAGGPVEKLFFGSGTQLSVL.

CDR3 sequence (DNA): TGTGCCAGCAGCTTATTCCTCGGGAAAATCTACGAGCAGTACTTC. It is translated as CASSLFLGKIYEQYF. The chain couples TRBV5-6 to TRBJ2-5; a weak D match, TRBD2 (5 bases). The J call may be mistaken, given a closer DNA end match to TRBJ2-7. The CDR3 covers 15 residues. In germline, CDR1 is SGHDT, CDR2 YYEEEE.

This clone turned up a few times. The chain uses TRBV15 and TRBJ2-2; 10 nucleotides agree with TRBD2. The CDR3 runs to 20 residues. V lost 4 bases and J lost 4; bases outside the gene matches: 18. Per the germline V gene, CDR1 is LNHNV and CDR2 is YYDKDF (reference sequence). DNA of the CDR3: TGTGCCACCAGCACTCCTCCTCGGCATAGCGGGGGGCAAGGCACCGGGGAGCTGTTTTTT. Protein product: CATSTPPRHSGGQGTGELFF.

This chain joins TRBV7-2 and TRBJ2-7; maybe TRBD2 (5 bases). The CDR3 totals 14 residues. Trimming cost V 3 bases and J 0 bases, with 9 bases left between them. CDR1 is SGHTA and CDR2 is FQGNSA in the germline V gene. The CDR3 region is CASSFGDSSYEQYF. CDR3 DNA sequence: TGTGCCAGCAGCTTCGGGGATAGCTCCTACGAGCAGTACTTC.

This clone turned up a few times. The rearrangement joins TRBV30 to TRBJ2-3, with D maybe TRBD1 (5 bases). Between the trimmed V and J ends, which lost 2 bases and 2 bases, there was a span of 14 bases. Germline CDR1 is GTSNPN and CDR2 is SVGIG (reference sequence). The CDR3 runs to 15 residues. CDR3 DNA sequence: TGTGCCTGGAGTACAGGAAGGGGCAACACAGATACGCAGTATTTT. It translates to CAWSTGRGNTDTQYF.

This CDR3 is CASSFIGGRGSDQPQHF. The DNA for the CDR3 is TGTGCCAGCAGCTTCATTGGGGGCAGGGGTAGTGATCAGCCCCAGCATTTT. This chain joins TRBV7-2 and TRBJ1-5, with D possibly being TRBD1 (6 bases). This CDR3 is 17 amino acids long. Trimming took off 3 bases at V and 5 bases at J, with 20 bases between the two ends. Germline V gene lookup returns CDR1 SGHTA and CDR2 FQGNSA.